This T cell receptor (beta chain) appears in the sequencing data of a study of Graves' ophthalmopathy and Graves' hyperthyroidism. Beta-chain TCR CDR3 regions were amplified from RNA transcripts. After a first-round RT-PCR with HTBI primers, a second-round multiplex PCR was run. TCRdb re-analysed the multiplex PCR reads in MiXCR, keeping a single row per CDR3 protein. The data show around 1,200,000 distinct CDR3 sequences, approximately 35% seen once. The sequence was obtained from an adult man with Graves' hyperthyroidism. Input material: peripheral blood or thyroid tissue (not recorded which).

CDR3 residues: CASTGTVDQPQHF. The CDR3 DNA reads as TGTGCCAGTACCGGGACAGTCGATCAGCCCCAGCATTTT. This sequence joins TRBV19 and TRBJ1-5; 7 bases fit TRBD1. Germline V lookup: CDR1 LNHDA, CDR2 SQIVND (reference sequence). This CDR3 has 13 residues. V lost 7 bases to trimming and J lost 5 bases; unmatched junction nucleotides: 5.